The rows below give T cell receptor beta chains drawn from one sample of a study of cytomegalovirus exposure and HLA in healthy donors. Profiling relied on immunoSEQ multiplex PCR, and the TCRdb table lists in-frame clones only, not all of them. The table lists 150,000 to 180,000 clones, 65% to 90% of them singletons. The sequenced sample consisted of PBMCs. These receptor sequences come from a man aged 18 to 30 in good health and CMV-seropositive. Each CDR3 is given with its conserved first and last residue. D genes are given only for firm matches. For some rows the clone size is stated as once, few or many, or as a class when expanded; others skip it.

size,V,J,D,DNA,CDR3
once,TRBV30,TRBJ2-7,-,TGTGCCTGGAGGGGCCCAAACTTCCACGAGCAGTACTTC,CAWRGPNFHEQYF
-,TRBV4-2,TRBJ1-2,-,TGTGCCAGCAGCCAAGGGGCAGCCTATGGCTACACCTTC,CASSQGAAYGYTF
-,TRBV10-2,TRBJ2-1,-,TGCGCCAGCACCACCCCAGGGGGCGGGAGGGATGAGCAGTTCTTC,CASTTPGGGRDEQFF
-,TRBV27,TRBJ1-2,TRBD1,TGTGCCAGCAGTTTCCTTCCGACAGGGGCTGAAGGCTACACCTTC,CASSFLPTGAEGYTF
once,TRBV5-1,TRBJ2-2,TRBD2,TGCGCCAGCAGCTTGCGGACTAGCGGGAGGGCCACCGTGCACGGGGAGCTGTTTTTT,CASSLRTSGRATVHGELFF
once,TRBV5-4,TRBJ2-7,-,TGTGCCAGCCGCAGTAGCACCTCCTACGAGCAGTACTTC,CASRSSTSYEQYF
few,TRBV10-3,TRBJ2-7,TRBD1,TGTGCCATCATGCCAGGGGGTTCCTACGAGCAGTACTTC,CAIMPGGSYEQYF
-,TRBV13,TRBJ2-5,TRBD2,TGTGCCAGCAGTGTCGGGGGGGCAGGGGAGACCCAGTACTTC,CASSVGGAGETQYF
-,TRBV30,TRBJ1-1,TRBD1,TGTGCCTGGGATGCGGGACAGGGTATTCTTGAGGCTTTCTTT,CAWDAGQGILEAFF
-,TRBV7-9,TRBJ1-4,TRBD1,TGTGCCAGCAGCTCACAGGGGAAAGCTAATGAAAAACTGTTTTTT,CASSSQGKANEKLFF
-,TRBV4-3,TRBJ2-7,TRBD1,TGCGCCAGCAGCCAAAGAGCAGGACAGGCCTACGAGCAGTACTTC,CASSQRAGQAYEQYF
-,TRBV5-1,TRBJ2-1,-,TGCGCCAGCAGCCGAACCTCCGGGTACGATGAGCAGTTCTTC,CASSRTSGYDEQFF
-,TRBV2,TRBJ2-3,TRBD2,TGTGCCAGCAGTGGTACTAGCGAGGAGACAGATACGCAGTATTTT,CASSGTSEETDTQYF
-,TRBV7-3,TRBJ2-5,TRBD2,TGTGCCAGCAGCTTTGCACCACCAACTAGCGAAGAGACCCAGTACTTC,CASSFAPPTSEETQYF
few,TRBV2,TRBJ2-7,-,TGTGCCAGCAGCACAGGGCTCTCCTACGAGCAGTACTTC,CASSTGLSYEQYF
once,TRBV6-5,TRBJ1-1,TRBD1,TGTGCCAGCAGTTCCGCGTTGGGACAGGGGGTGAGCGCTTTCTTT,CASSSALGQGVSAFF
-,TRBV19,TRBJ2-1,TRBD2,TGTGCCAGTAGTACACAGCCGGGACTAGCAACAGGTGAGCAGTTCTTC,CASSTQPGLATGEQFF
-,TRBV6-6,TRBJ2-7,-,TGTGCCAGCAGTGCCGGAGAGGGATCTCGGGAGCAGTACTTC,CASSAGEGSREQYF
few,TRBV4-3,TRBJ1-2,TRBD1,TGCGCCAGCAGCCAAGCGACAGGGGACGGCTATGGCTACACCTTC,CASSQATGDGYGYTF
-,TRBV7-8,TRBJ2-1,TRBD2,TGTGCCAGCAGCCCCAGGGCGCGTCTAGCGGGTCGTTACAATGAGCAGTTCTTC,CASSPRARLAGRYNEQFF
-,TRBV27,TRBJ1-4,TRBD1,TGTGCCAGCAGTTCCCAGGGGGCCCTTAATGAAAAACTGTTTTTT,CASSSQGALNEKLFF
-,TRBV11-2,TRBJ1-2,TRBD1,TGTGCCAGCAGCTCGCGCACAGGGGTTCAAAACGGCTACACCTTC,CASSSRTGVQNGYTF
few,TRBV29-1,TRBJ1-2,-,TGCAGCGCCACCGGCGCAGGGGCCTTCCGCTACACCTTC,CSATGAGAFRYTF
-,TRBV7-2,TRBJ1-5,-,TGTGCCAGCAGCTTAGATGCGGGGCGCAATCAGCCCCAGCATTTT,CASSLDAGRNQPQHF
few,TRBV4-3,TRBJ1-1,TRBD1,TGCGCCAGCAGCCAAGACCACAGGGGAGGCACTGAAGCTTTCTTT,CASSQDHRGGTEAFF
-,TRBV4-1,TRBJ1-2,-,TGCGCCAGCAGCCAAGACATACGACAAGGCTACACCTTC,CASSQDIRQGYTF
-,TRBV5-1,TRBJ1-4,-,TGCGCCAGCAGTTTTCGGGGGGCCATTGGAGAAAAACTGTTTTTT,CASSFRGAIGEKLFF
once,TRBV2,TRBJ2-7,-,TGTGCCAGCAGTCGAGACAGGCGGACCTACGAGCAGTACTTC,CASSRDRRTYEQYF
few,TRBV5-7,TRBJ1-5,-,TGTGCCAGCAGCCCTCGGGGGAGAGACAATCAGCCCCAGCATTTT,CASSPRGRDNQPQHF
-,TRBV18,TRBJ2-7,-,TGTGCCAGCCGGGGAGAAGGGGAGCAGTACTTC,CASRGEGEQYF
-,TRBV19,TRBJ2-5,-,TGTGCCAGTTCCGGGCTGGGGGGCCAGTACTTC,CASSGLGGQYF
-,TRBV27,TRBJ1-1,-,TGTGCCAGCAGTTTAGCAGGGAGGGGCACTGAAGCTTTCTTT,CASSLAGRGTEAFF
once,TRBV7-9,TRBJ2-7,-,TGTGCCAGCACCTTCCCCTCTACGGACGAGCAGTACTTC,CASTFPSTDEQYF
-,TRBV12-5,TRBJ2-5,-,TGTGCTAGTGGTTTGACCCACAGGGCCGGAGAGACCCAGTACTTC,CASGLTHRAGETQYF
-,TRBV11-2,TRBJ1-2,TRBD1,TGTGCCAGCAGCCCCGTCAGGGGGCGGGCTAACTATGGCTACACCTTC,CASSPVRGRANYGYTF
-,TRBV4-3,TRBJ1-1,-,TGCGCCAGCAGCAGGGGCACTGAAGCTTTCTTT,CASSRGTEAFF
-,TRBV19,TRBJ1-5,TRBD1,TGTGCCAGCAAACAGGGGCGCAATCAGCCCCAGCATTTT,CASKQGRNQPQHF
-,TRBV27,TRBJ2-1,-,TGTGCCAGCAGGCTGACGTGGAGAATTACATACAATGAGCAGTTCTTC,CASRLTWRITYNEQFF